The 31 T cell receptor beta chains given below trace back to one sample, sequenced in a study of T cells of healthy individuals. TCRdb processed the 5' RACE reads anew with MiXCR; each CDR3 protein has one entry. The sample consists of approximately 100,000 distinct CDR3 sequences, approximately 16% of them appearing once. All receptors come from a human donor in good health.

This clonotype was found a few times. V and J are TRBV9 and TRBJ2-1; possibly TRBD2 for D (5 bases). Per germline, CDR1 SGDLS and CDR2 YYNGEE. This CDR3 has 15 amino acids. Trimming pared 4 bases from V and 6 bases from J, leaving 17 bases between. The CDR3 sequence is CASSPTRDTPNEQFF. The CDR3 DNA is TGTGCCAGCAGCCCCACCCGGGATACACCCAATGAGCAGTTCTTC.

This clonotype has ten or more counts. The chain recombines TRBV23-1 with TRBJ2-4, with D maybe TRBD1 (7 bases). TRBV23-1 is noted as an ORF with a role that remains uncertain. This CDR3 region has 18 residues. Trimming left V 3 bases short and J 0 bases short, with 18 bases between. Here the CDR3 DNA reads TGCGCCAGCAGTCATTACGTACGACAGGGACTAGCCAAAAACATTCAGTACTTC. Amino acids: CASSHYVRQGLAKNIQYF.

This clonotype came up many times. V and J are TRBV4-1 and TRBJ2-1; maybe TRBD1 (5 bases). Germline values: CDR1 MGHRA, CDR2 YSYEKL. The CDR3 length is 13 residues. CDR3 in amino acids: CTRWGGEYNEQFF. In DNA, the CDR3 is TGCACAAGGTGGGGCGGAGAGTACAATGAGCAGTTCTTC.

The chain joins TRBV28 to TRBJ2-3; D is ambiguous. The V end was cut by 5 bases, the J end by 4 bases, with 10 bases between. Germline CDR1 MDHEN, CDR2 SYDVKM. CDR3 length: 13 residues. Written as DNA, the CDR3 is TGTGCCAGCAGTCCCGACGCCGCAGATACGCAGTATTTT. This gives the protein CASSPDAADTQYF.

This clonotype was observed many times. CDR3 residues: CASSGRIDGQNEQFF. As DNA, the CDR3 is TGTGCCAGCAGTGGCCGAATCGACGGACAAAATGAGCAGTTCTTC. The chain joins TRBV28 to TRBJ2-1, with D tentatively TRBD1 (5 bases). The V gene lost 5 bases and the J gene lost 7 bases, with 18 bases spanning the gap. The CDR3 length is 15 residues. Germline CDR1 MDHEN, CDR2 SYDVKM.

This clonotype was counted between two and nine times. The rearrangement links TRBV7-3 to TRBJ1-1, with 7 bases fitting TRBD1. This CDR3 has 17 residues. Germline-derived CDR1 and CDR2 are SGHTA and FQGTGA. The V gene end was trimmed by 3 bases and the J gene end by 1 base; junction bases not matched to a gene: 11. The CDR3: CASSLPGQHDGNTEAFF. The CDR3 DNA reads TGTGCCAGCAGCTTGCCGGGACAGCATGATGGGAACACTGAAGCTTTCTTT.

This clonotype was seen at least ten times. The chain has TRBV7-9 and TRBJ1-3, with no clear D. CDR1 and CDR2 from the germline V gene are SEHNR and FQNEAQ (reference sequence). The ends were cut back, 1 base at V and 0 bases at J, with 10 bases in the middle. The CDR3 length is 16 residues. The CDR3 sequence: CASSLGALSSGNTIYF. CDR3 nucleotide sequence: TGTGCCAGCAGCTTAGGAGCGTTGAGCTCTGGAAACACCATATATTTT. The full variable domain, its missing parts supplied by reference TRBV7-9 and TRBJ1-3, is DTGVSQNPRHKITKRGQNVTFRCDPISEHNRLYWYRQTLGQGPEFLTYFQNEAQLEKSRLLSDRFSAERPKGSFSTLEIQRTEQGDSAMYLCASSLGALSSGNTIYFGEGSWLTVV.

This chain connects TRBV7-8 to TRBJ2-2, with D possibly being TRBD2 (6 bases). The CDR3 sequence is 16 residues long. The V gene's germline CDR1 is SGHVS and CDR2 FQNEAQ. Trimming took 3 bases from V and 4 from J, leaving 15 bases between them. In nucleotides, the CDR3 is TGTGCCAGCAGCTTCACTAGCAAGAGGTCCACCGGGGAGCTGTTTTTT. It translates to CASSFTSKRSTGELFF. Full variable domain (rest looked up from reference TRBV7-8 and TRBJ2-2): GAGVSQSPRYKVAKRGQDVALRCDPISGHVSLFWYQQALGQGPEFLTYFQNEAQLDKSGLPSDRFFAERPEGSVSTLKIQRTQQEDSAVYLCASSFTSKRSTGELFFGEGSRLTVL.

This clonotype was seen many times. The chain joins TRBV20-1 to TRBJ1-5; D is undetermined. The CDR3 length is 12 residues. The germline gives CDR1 DFQATT, CDR2 SNEGSKA (reference sequence). V was cut by 6 bases and J by 0 bases, with 6 bases left in between. CDR3 nucleotides: TGCAGTGCAGGCCATAGCAATCAGCCCCAGCATTTT. Residues: CSAGHSNQPQHF.

This sequence joins TRBV19 and TRBJ1-5; D unclear. The CDR3 is made up of 13 amino acids. Per the germline V gene, CDR1 is LNHDA and CDR2 is SQIVND (reference sequence). V was shortened by 8 bases and J by 5 bases, with 13 bases between the two germline ends. The CDR3 reads CASSFDPDQPQHF. The DNA for the CDR3 is TGTGCCAGTTCTTTCGACCCCGATCAGCCCCAGCATTTT. The full variable domain, rest sourced from reference TRBV19 and TRBJ1-5, is DGGITQSPKYLFRKEGQNVTLSCEQNLNHDAMYWYRQDPGQGLRLIYYSQIVNDFQKGDIAEGYSVSREKKESFPLTVTSAQKNPTAFYLCASSFDPDQPQHFGDGTRLSIL.

This clonotype was counted only a few times. The rearrangement joins TRBV14 to TRBJ1-4; no clear D gene. Trimming shortened V by 1 base and J by 8 bases, and 11 bases separated the two germline ends. Germline V gene sequence: CDR1 SGHDN, CDR2 FVKESK. This CDR3 has 14 residues. This chain's CDR3 is CASSQVLMREKLFF. The CDR3, as DNA: TGTGCCAGCAGCCAAGTGTTGATGAGAGAAAAACTGTTTTTT.

This clonotype was recorded a few times. The J gene is TRBJ2-2, the V gene TRBV20-1; D not resolved. V was shortened by 8 bases and J by 1 base, with 11 bases between the two germline ends. The CDR3 runs to 13 residues. Germline V lookup: CDR1 DFQATT, CDR2 SNEGSKA (reference sequence). As DNA, the CDR3 is TGCAGTCTCCGACGTGAGAACACCGGGGAGCTGTTTTTT. Translating it yields CSLRRENTGELFF.

This clonotype was counted at least ten times. The chain is built from TRBV6-1 and TRBJ2-1; perhaps TRBD2 as D (6 bases). This CDR3 comprises 15 residues. The ends were cut back, 6 bases at V and 2 bases at J, with 14 bases in the middle. CDR1 is MNHNS, CDR2 SASEGT, per germline. Written as DNA, the CDR3 is TGTGCCAGCAGCACCAGACTAGAACCCTACAATGAGCAGTTCTTC. Protein sequence: CASSTRLEPYNEQFF.

This clonotype was seen many times. V and J are TRBV20-1 and TRBJ2-7, with D perhaps TRBD2 (6 bases). Germline values: CDR1 DFQATT, CDR2 SNEGSKA (reference sequence). The V end was cut by 5 bases, the J end by 4 bases, with 15 bases between. This CDR3 comprises 13 residues. As DNA, the CDR3 is TGCAGTGCTGGGGGAGGAGTGGGGTACGAGCAGTACTTC. It encodes CSAGGGVGYEQYF.

The chain is built from TRBV14 and TRBJ2-3; D uncertain. The V end was cut by 6 bases, the J end by 4 bases, with 14 bases between. The germline V gene has CDR1 SGHDN and CDR2 FVKESK. This CDR3 is built from 14 residues. The CDR3 spells CASSVNPHADTQYF. CDR3 DNA: TGTGCCAGCAGTGTCAACCCACACGCAGATACGCAGTATTTT. Full variable domain (rest looked up from reference TRBV14 and TRBJ2-3): EAGVTQFPSHSVIEKGQTVTLRCDPISGHDNLYWYRRVMGKEIKFLLHFVKESKQDESGMPNNRFLAERTGGTYSTLKVQPAELEDSGVYFCASSVNPHADTQYFGPGTRLTVL.

Worth noting for this clonotype: A much larger clone sits a single nucleotide away, making a read error possible. This chain connects TRBV7-9 to TRBJ2-2; D is uncertain. The CDR3 loop spans 14 amino acids. CDR1 is SEHNR and CDR2 is FQNEAQ in the germline V gene (reference sequence). V lost 4 bases to trimming and J lost 5 bases, with 11 bases between them. CDR3 amino acids: CASSSQWTTGELFF. CDR3 DNA sequence: TGTGCCAGCAGCTCACAGTGGACGACCGGGGAGCTGTTTTTT.

The J gene is TRBJ1-1, the V gene TRBV27; D may be TRBD1 (6 bases). From germline, CDR1 is MNHEY and CDR2 SMNVEV (reference sequence). V was shortened by 5 bases and J by 1 base, with 17 bases between the two germline ends. This CDR3 has 16 amino acids. The CDR3 sequence: CASSILPGQANTEAFF. Written as DNA, the CDR3 is TGTGCCAGCAGTATCCTACCGGGACAAGCGAACACTGAAGCTTTCTTT.

This chain links TRBV5-1 with TRBJ2-3; the D gene is possibly TRBD1 (5 bases). The CDR3 consists of 15 residues. Germline V gene sequence: CDR1 SGHRS, CDR2 YFSETQ. V lost 4 bases to trimming and J lost 4 bases, with 16 bases between them. The chain's CDR3 is CASSLLGGAADTQYF. The DNA of the CDR3 is TGCGCCAGCAGCCTCCTTGGTGGGGCGGCAGATACGCAGTATTTT. Full variable domain (outside the CDR3, taken from reference TRBV5-1 and TRBJ2-3): KAGVTQTPRYLIKTRGQQVTLSCSPISGHRSVSWYQQTPGQGLQFLFEYFSETQRNKGNFPGRFSGRQFSNSRSEMNVSTLELGDSALYLCASSLLGGAADTQYFGPGTRLTVL.

The chain employs TRBV27 and TRBJ1-4; D perhaps matches TRBD1 (6 bases). Germline CDR1 and CDR2: MNHEY and SMNVEV (reference sequence). The CDR3 sequence is 14 residues long. Trimming cost V 6 bases and J 5 bases, with 13 bases left between them. Here the CDR3 DNA reads TGTGCCAGCAGCAAGCAGGGGTTCAATGAAAAACTGTTTTTT. Translating gives CASSKQGFNEKLFF.

The rearrangement links TRBV28 to TRBJ2-3; possible D gene TRBD1, 5 bases. Trimming took 10 bases from V and 4 from J, leaving 9 bases between them. Germline assignment: CDR1 MDHEN and CDR2 SYDVKM. The CDR3 covers 11 residues. The DNA for the CDR3 is TGTGCCACCACAGGTTCAGATACGCAGTATTTT. Residues: CATTGSDTQYF. The full variable domain, in which reference TRBV28 and TRBJ2-3 provide the parts outside the CDR3, is DVKVTQSSRYLVKRTGEKVFLECVQDMDHENMFWYRQDPGLGLRLIYFSYDVKMKEKGDIPEGYSVSREKKERFSLILESASTNQTSMYLCATTGSDTQYFGPGTRLTVL.

The J gene is TRBJ2-7, the V gene TRBV15; D is unclear. The CDR3 covers 15 residues. Germline lookup yields CDR1 LNHNV and CDR2 YYDKDF (reference sequence). V was clipped by 3 bases and J by 2 bases, with 14 bases between them. CDR3 sequence: CATSRDQQSTYEQYF. The CDR3 DNA reads TGTGCCACCAGCAGGGACCAACAGTCAACCTACGAGCAGTACTTC.

The rearrangement joins TRBV2 to TRBJ2-6; the D gene is possibly TRBD1 (6 bases). The CDR3 is made up of 17 amino acids. V was shortened by 9 bases and J by 0 bases, with 18 bases between the two germline ends. The germline CDR1 and CDR2 sequences are SNHLY and FYNNEI. DNA of the CDR3: TGTGCCAGTTTGGGGGCCGGTGCACACTCTGGGGCCAACGTCCTGACTTTC. Translating it yields CASLGAGAHSGANVLTF.

Details on this clonotype: A read error is possible here, since a much larger clone lies one base away. This chain connects TRBV5-8 to TRBJ2-5; D possibly uses TRBD1 or TRBD2 (6 bases each). The CDR3 length is 14 residues. Trimming took off 9 bases at V and 0 bases at J, with 15 bases between the two ends. Germline V gene data show CDR1 as SGHTS and CDR2 as YDEGEE. CDR3 amino acids: CANRRGTYQETQYF. The CDR3 DNA is TGTGCCAACAGACGCGGGACATACCAAGAGACCCAGTACTTC. Drawing the rest from reference TRBV5-8 and TRBJ2-5, the complete variable domain is EAGVTQSPTHLIKTRGQQATLRCSPISGHTSVYWYQQALGLGLQFLLWYDEGEERNRGNFPPRFSGRQFPNYSSELNVNALELEDSALYLCANRRGTYQETQYFGPGTRLLVL.

The chain links TRBV20-1 to TRBJ2-1; D possibly corresponds to TRBD1 (5 bases). This CDR3 comprises 13 residues. Trimming cost V 0 bases and J 11 bases, with 14 bases left between them. Germline V gene lookup returns CDR1 DFQATT and CDR2 SNEGSKA (reference sequence). The CDR3 protein is CSAREARVVKQFF. Written as DNA, the CDR3 is TGCAGTGCTAGAGAGGCCAGGGTGGTAAAGCAGTTCTTC.

The chain recombines TRBV5-1 with TRBJ2-3; the D is unclear. The CDR3 sequence is 15 residues long. Trimming removed 0 bases from V and 0 bases from J, with 8 bases in between. The germline V gene encodes CDR1 SGHRS and CDR2 YFSETQ. The CDR3 DNA reads as TGCGCCAGCAGCTTGGACATAATAAGCACAGATACGCAGTATTTT. Its protein is CASSLDIISTDTQYF.

The chain employs TRBV21-1 and TRBJ1-2; the D segment call TRBD1 is taken from the table without a DNA check. TRBV21-1 is termed a pseudogene. The CDR3 runs 14 residues. CDR3 sequence: CASSNGGTGKGYTF. For the CDR3, the DNA is TGTGCCAGCAGCAATGGAGGGACAGGGAAGGGCTACACCTTC.

This clonotype was observed at least ten times. V usage is TRBV7-2 and J usage is TRBJ1-6; the D gene is possibly TRBD1 (6 bases). V lost 5 bases, J lost 0 bases, and 11 bases lay in between. Germline V gives CDR1 SGHTA, CDR2 FQGNSA. The CDR3 runs to 16 residues. The chain's CDR3 is CASSKRTVSYNSPLHF. CDR3 in DNA: TGTGCCAGCAGCAAGCGGACAGTCTCCTATAATTCACCCCTCCACTTT.

The chain combines TRBV28 with TRBJ1-3, with D maybe TRBD1 (6 bases). Trimming cost V 3 bases and J 0 bases, with 12 bases left between them. CDR1 is MDHEN and CDR2 is SYDVKM in the germline V gene. This CDR3 spans 16 amino acids. Here the CDR3 DNA reads TGTGCCAGCAGTTTGTGGGGGGCCAGCTCTGGAAACACCATATATTTT. It encodes CASSLWGASSGNTIYF. Full variable domain (remainder filled in from reference TRBV28 and TRBJ1-3): DVKVTQSSRYLVKRTGEKVFLECVQDMDHENMFWYRQDPGLGLRLIYFSYDVKMKEKGDIPEGYSVSREKKERFSLILESASTNQTSMYLCASSLWGASSGNTIYFGEGSWLTVV.

This clonotype showed up just a few times. This rearrangement joins TRBV28 to TRBJ2-3; D assignment may be TRBD1 or TRBD2 (5 bases each). The CDR3 sequence is 14 residues long. Trimming left V 6 bases short and J 4 bases short, with 14 bases between. Germline CDR1 and CDR2: MDHEN and SYDVKM. The chain's CDR3 is CASSRDARADTQYF. CDR3 bases: TGTGCCAGCAGCCGGGACGCTCGCGCAGATACGCAGTATTTT.

The chain combines TRBV6-6 with TRBJ2-7; either TRBD1 or TRBD2 may supply D (5 bases each). CDR3 length: 12 amino acids. Between the trimmed V and J ends, which lost 7 bases and 2 bases, there was a span of 9 bases. CDR1 and CDR2 (germline): MNHNY, SVGAGI (reference sequence). CDR3 loop: CASTGPTYEQYF. CDR3 in DNA: TGTGCCAGCACGGGGCCTACCTACGAGCAGTACTTC.

This clonotype showed up many times. DNA for the CDR3: TGTGCCAGCAGCCCCGGACTGAAGGGCGATACGCAGTATTTT. It specifies CASSPGLKGDTQYF. The gene calls are TRBV5-4 and TRBJ2-3; D is perhaps TRBD2 (5 bases). The V end was cut by 4 bases, the J end by 6 bases, with 15 bases between. CDR1 is SGHNT, CDR2 YYREEE, per germline (reference sequence). This CDR3 spans 14 amino acids.